Below, 22 T cell receptor beta chains from the same sample are listed, as sequenced in a study of blood T cell repertoires in COVID-19. TCRdb keeps only in-frame clones here, not all; method: immunoSEQ multiplex PCR. Among about 120,000 clones listed, 80% to 90% were seen once. The sample consisted of peripheral blood. The receptors derive from a man aged 65 to 79 with active or convalescent COVID-19.

The rearrangement joins TRBV28 to TRBJ1-2; D is ambiguous. V shed 3 bases and J shed 4 bases, with 9 bases lying between them. In germline, CDR1 is MDHEN, CDR2 SYDVKM. The CDR3 sequence is 13 residues long. The CDR3 is CASSFRESYGYTF. The CDR3 region has the DNA TGTGCCAGCAGTTTTCGGGAATCCTATGGCTACACCTTC.

V is TRBV9 and J is TRBJ1-1; 8 nucleotides match TRBD1. This CDR3 has 14 amino acids. The junction had 8 bases not matched to a gene; V was cut back by 4 bases and J by 6 bases. Germline CDR1 and CDR2: SGDLS and YYNGEE. The CDR3 DNA reads TGTGCCAGCAGCCCACAGGGGGATTCCGCTGAAGCTTTCTTT. Its translation: CASSPQGDSAEAFF.

The chain employs TRBV5-1 and TRBJ2-5; no clear D. This CDR3 is built from 12 residues. V lost 1 base to trimming and J lost 6 bases, with 7 bases between them. CDR1 is SGHRS, CDR2 YFSETQ, per germline. The DNA for the CDR3 is TGCGCCAGCAGCTTGTTTAGAAAGACCCAGTACTTC. Its protein product is CASSLFRKTQYF.

The chain has TRBV28 and TRBJ1-6; no reliable D call. V was trimmed by 6 bases and J by 9 bases, leaving 18 bases between them. The germline CDR1 and CDR2 sequences are MDHEN and SYDVKM. The CDR3 totals 15 residues. CDR3 in amino acids: CASRPEGSYSSPLHF. The CDR3 nucleotides are TGTGCCAGCAGACCCGAGGGCAGTTACTCTTCACCCCTCCACTTT.

The chain combines TRBV7-2 with TRBJ2-1, with 12 bases aligning to TRBD2. The CDR3 has 16 amino acids. J was trimmed by 5 bases and V by 5 bases; bases with no gene match: 7. The germline V gene has CDR1 SGHTA and CDR2 FQGNSA. Written as DNA, the CDR3 is TGTGCCAGCAGCCCTCGGACTAGCGGGATCAACAATGAGCAGTTCTTC. Protein: CASSPRTSGINNEQFF.

The chain carries TRBV11-2 and TRBJ1-2; unclear D gene. The V and J ends lost 5 bases and 5 bases respectively, with 15 bases between them. Germline V lookup: CDR1 SGHAT, CDR2 FQNNGV. This CDR3 has 14 amino acids. CDR3 residues: CASSRIWTVYGYTF. CDR3 nucleotide sequence: TGTGCCAGCAGCCGTATTTGGACTGTTTATGGCTACACCTTC.

The chain uses TRBV27 and TRBJ2-5; TRBD2 matches at 8 bases. The CDR3 has 15 amino acids. J gave up 5 bases and V 2 bases, and 7 bases lay outside the gene matches. CDR1 is MNHEY, CDR2 SMNVEV, per germline (reference sequence). CDR3 bases: TGTGCCAGCAGTTTAGGACCGGGAGGGAGTGAGACCCAGTACTTC. This codes for CASSLGPGGSETQYF.

The V gene is TRBV9, the J gene TRBJ2-5; D is possibly TRBD1 (6 bases). This CDR3 has 15 residues. The V end was cut by 3 bases, the J end by 4 bases, with 16 bases between. The germline gives CDR1 SGDLS, CDR2 YYNGEE. The CDR3 sequence: CASSASGHPGETQYF. The CDR3, as DNA: TGTGCCAGCAGCGCCTCGGGACACCCTGGAGAGACCCAGTACTTC.

V gene TRBV28 combines with J gene TRBJ1-1; TRBD1 aligns across 8 bases. Trimming removed 0 bases from V and 0 bases from J; junction bases left unmatched: 9. Looked up from germline, CDR1 is MDHEN and CDR2 is SYDVKM. CDR3 length equals 18 residues. The CDR3 loop is CASSLWAGGSSMNTEAFF. In nucleotides, the CDR3 is TGTGCCAGCAGTTTATGGGCAGGGGGCTCTTCTATGAACACTGAAGCTTTCTTT.

CDR3 in amino acids: CASSIREGCSGNTIYF. The CDR3 bases are TGTGCCAGCAGCATTAGGGAGGGTTGCTCTGGAAACACCATATATTTT. V and J are TRBV21-1 and TRBJ1-3. TRBV21-1 is reported as a pseudogene. This CDR3 contains 16 residues.

In DNA form, the CDR3 reads TGTGCCAGCAGACCGGGACTCCTAAACACCGGGGAGCTGTTTTTT. As protein: CASRPGLLNTGELFF. This chain joins TRBV6-5 and TRBJ2-2; D may be TRBD2 (6 bases). The CDR3 runs to 15 residues. Germline V gives CDR1 MNHEY, CDR2 SVGAGI. The V gene lost 6 bases and the J gene lost 2 bases, with 13 bases spanning the gap.

This clone was detected many times. The chain joins TRBV6-5 to TRBJ2-2, with 10 bases lining up with TRBD1. With V trimmed by 6 bases and J by 9 bases, 10 bases remained unmatched. The CDR3 is 15 amino acids. Germline CDR1 MNHEY, CDR2 SVGAGI. The CDR3 DNA sequence: TGTGCCAGCAGCTCCGGGACAGGGGTGTACCGGGAGCTGTTTTTT. It specifies CASSSGTGVYRELFF.

The rearrangement links TRBV27 to TRBJ1-1; D is possibly TRBD1 (5 bases). V was cut by 5 bases and J by 4 bases, with 17 bases left in between. The CDR3 spans 15 residues. Germline-derived CDR1 and CDR2 are MNHEY and SMNVEV (reference sequence). The CDR3 coding sequence is TGTGCCAGCAGTCCCCGGGGCCTCGGGGGCACTGAAGCTTTCTTT. This codes for CASSPRGLGGTEAFF.

The chain employs TRBV28 and TRBJ2-5; a weak D match, TRBD2 (5 bases). V was trimmed by 4 bases and J by 5 bases, leaving 11 bases between them. Germline loops: CDR1 MDHEN, CDR2 SYDVKM. The CDR3 extends over 13 amino acids. CDR3 amino acids: CASSYTRQETQYF. Here the CDR3 DNA reads TGTGCCAGCAGTTACACTAGGCAGGAGACCCAGTACTTC. Drawing the rest from reference TRBV28 and TRBJ2-5, the complete variable domain is DVKVTQSSRYLVKRTGEKVFLECVQDMDHENMFWYRQDPGLGLRLIYFSYDVKMKEKGDIPEGYSVSREKKERFSLILESASTNQTSMYLCASSYTRQETQYFGPGTRLLVL.

The CDR3 is CASSLPPGTGIGNEQFF. Here the CDR3 DNA reads TGTGCCAGCAGTCTTCCCCCCGGGACAGGGATAGGTAATGAGCAGTTCTTC. The chain joins TRBV6-6 to TRBJ2-1; 9 bases match TRBD1. Losses at the gene ends were 5 bases for V and 7 bases for J; bases not matched to a gene: 15. This CDR3 region has 17 residues. Germline assignment: CDR1 MNHNY and CDR2 SVGAGI (reference sequence).

The rearrangement joins TRBV28 to TRBJ2-7, with 9 positions matching TRBD1. The CDR3 contains 11 residues. The V gene's germline CDR1 is MDHEN and CDR2 SYDVKM. J lost 12 bases, V lost 8 bases, and 8 bases had no gene match. This chain's CDR3 is CASRGQGSRYF. As DNA, the CDR3 is TGTGCCAGCCGCGGACAGGGGAGTAGGTACTTC.

V is TRBV28 and J is TRBJ1-5; maybe TRBD1 (6 bases). With 3 bases removed from V and 7 bases from J, the gap between germline ends came to 7 bases. Germline lookup yields CDR1 MDHEN and CDR2 SYDVKM. The CDR3 runs to 12 residues. Here the CDR3 reads CASSFGQQPQHF. The CDR3 DNA is TGTGCCAGCAGTTTTGGACAGCAGCCCCAGCATTTT.

This clone occurred a few times. This sequence joins TRBV9 and TRBJ1-6, with unresolved D. CDR1 SGDLS and CDR2 YYNGEE come from the germline V gene. V was shortened by 2 bases and J by 4 bases, with 7 bases between the two germline ends. The CDR3 extends over 14 amino acids. CDR3 bases: TGTGCCAGCAGCGTGGGCAGTTATAATTCACCCCTCCACTTT. It is translated as CASSVGSYNSPLHF.

This sequence joins TRBV11-2 and TRBJ2-2, with D unresolved. The CDR3 contains 14 residues. V lost 1 base, J lost 9 bases, and 12 bases lay in between. Germline CDR1 reads SGHAT; CDR2 reads FQNNGV. In nucleotides, the CDR3 is TGTGCCAGCAGCTTAGCCTATAGTCACCGGGAGCTGTTTTTT. Translated, it gives CASSLAYSHRELFF.

The chain is built from TRBV20-1 and TRBJ1-1; unclear D gene. Germline V CDR1 and CDR2: DFQATT, SNEGSKA (reference sequence). Trimming removed 4 bases from V and 3 bases from J, with 6 bases in between. The CDR3 has 11 residues. CDR3 DNA sequence: TGCAGTGCTAATGGCCACACTGAAGCTTTCTTT. This codes for CSANGHTEAFF.

The chain combines TRBV19 with TRBJ1-2; tentative D call: TRBD1 (5 bases). This CDR3 has 15 amino acids. Germline CDR1 is LNHDA and CDR2 is SQIVND (reference sequence). Trimming removed 0 bases at V and 5 bases at J, with 13 bases between. The CDR3 spells CASSIEAQPGYGYTF. The CDR3 DNA reads TGTGCCAGTAGTATAGAGGCTCAACCAGGGTATGGCTACACCTTC.

The rearrangement joins TRBV20-1 to TRBJ1-3; D is perhaps TRBD1 (5 bases). Trimming took off 3 bases at V and 1 base at J, with 7 bases between the two ends. The CDR3 loop spans 13 amino acids. CDR1 is DFQATT, CDR2 SNEGSKA, per germline (reference sequence). The CDR3 protein is CSASQGSGNTIYF. The DNA for the CDR3 is TGCAGTGCTAGTCAGGGTTCTGGAAACACCATATATTTT.